Shown below are 3 T cell receptor beta chains from a single sample sequenced in a study of blood T cell repertoires in COVID-19. Method: immunoSEQ multiplex PCR; TCRdb's copy keeps in-frame clones and lacks some. The sample has approximately 480,000 clones, 89% seen once; the top ten hold around 0.95%. The sample was peripheral blood. The receptors were gathered from a man younger than 30 with COVID-19, enrolled during active disease.

The J gene is TRBJ2-3, the V gene TRBV27; the D is unclear. V lost 6 bases to trimming and J lost 6 bases, with 7 bases between them. CDR1 and CDR2 from the germline V gene are MNHEY and SMNVEV (reference sequence). The CDR3 length is 11 residues. The CDR3 sequence: CASREWDTQYF. The DNA of the CDR3 is TGTGCCAGCAGGGAGTGGGATACGCAGTATTTT.

The V call is TRBV6-6, the J call TRBJ2-5; 12 positions match TRBD1. Germline-derived CDR1 and CDR2 are MNHNY and SVGAGI (reference sequence). After removal of 4 bases from V and 5 bases from J, the junction contained 8 bases not matched to a gene. The CDR3 has 16 residues. In DNA, the CDR3 is TGTGCCAGCAGTTCGGGACAGGGGGCGTTCGGGGAGACCCAGTACTTC. This gives the protein CASSSGQGAFGETQYF.

In nucleotides, the CDR3 is TGCGCCAGCAGCTTGGTGGGGCCTGGGAAATACACTAATTCACCCCTCCACTTT. It yields the protein CASSLVGPGKYTNSPLHF. The rearrangement joins TRBV5-1 to TRBJ1-6, with D possibly being TRBD1 (5 bases). The length of the CDR3 is 18 residues. CDR1 SGHRS and CDR2 YFSETQ come from the germline V gene. V was trimmed by 0 bases and J by 6 bases, leaving 19 bases between them.